This TCR beta chain came from a study of response to subunit inactivated influenza vaccine. Trimming cost V 2 bases and J 2 bases, with 16 bases left between them. The CDR3 consists of 16 residues. Per germline, CDR1 MNHEY and CDR2 SVGAGI. Points from the study as a whole: That few new T cells are recruited by each seasonal influenza vaccination was the authors' suggestion.

Each CDR3 protein is one row after TCRdb ran MiXCR on the RT-PCR reads. This sample has under 800,000 distinct CDR3 sequences, with approximately 15% found just once. Points on this clonotype: Its antigen is as yet unknown.

The starting material was PBMCs from blood, obtained 14 days before vaccination. The chain couples TRBV6-5 to TRBJ2-7; D is undetermined. This clonotype originated in a man aged 50-59 years who received an inactivated influenza vaccine. CDR3: CASSYSGTRQAYEQYF. DNA for the CDR3: TGTGCCAGCAGTTACAGTGGTACACGGCAAGCCTACGAGCAGTACTTC.